This TCR beta chain was captured by sequencing in a study of response to subunit inactivated influenza vaccine. This clonotype was detected ten times or more. Its specificity is unknown. There are 14 residues in the CDR3. Trimming took off 1 base at V and 4 bases at J, with 10 bases between the two ends. TCRdb re-called the RT-PCR reads with MiXCR, one entry per CDR3 protein. The repertoire holds a few hundred thousand distinct CDR3 sequences, with 12% as singletons. Study-wide findings and caveats: That few new T cells are recruited by each seasonal influenza vaccination was the authors' suggestion.

The clonotype comes from a man aged 50-59 years who received an inactivated influenza vaccine. Sequenced here: non-naive T cells sorted from PBMCs, sampled roughly 15 days before vaccination. The rearrangement links TRBV12-3 or TRBV12-4 to TRBJ2-5; unclear D gene. CDR3 DNA: TGTGCCAGCAGTTTAGACGTCGGTAGAGAGACCCAGTACTTC. Its protein product is CASSLDVGRETQYF.